This record covers a single T cell receptor (beta chain). As yet, its antigen is unknown. The method was immunoSEQ multiplex PCR; TCRdb's version includes in-frame clones alone and lacks a portion of them. The sample has 55,000 to 80,000 clones, 84% seen once. This sample was taken from a study of OX40 agonist ivuxolimab in advanced cancers. The germline V gene encodes CDR1 SGHRS and CDR2 YFSETQ. The length of the CDR3 is 17 residues. V gave up 2 bases and J gave up 0 bases, with 17 bases separating them. Notes on the study in general: Compared with CD4+, CD8+ T cells on average had more expanded clones. Among the lowest levels of clonal expansion were found in partial responders at 0.1-3.0 mg/kg.

The specimen was CD4+ or CD8+ T cells sorted from blood, collected in a trial of the OX40 agonist ivuxolimab. The receptor was derived from an adult with an advanced solid tumor such as melanoma, head and neck, liver or kidney cancer. The V and J genes are TRBV5-1 and TRBJ1-2, with a tentative D call TRBD1 (5 bases). The CDR3 region has the DNA TGCGCCAGCAGCTTCCTAACCAACAGGTTTACTAACTATGGCTACACCTTC. It is translated as CASSFLTNRFTNYGYTF.